These T cell receptor beta chains were read from a single sample in a study of T cells in Graves' hyperthyroidism and ophthalmopathy. TCRdb fed the multiplex PCR reads into MiXCR, producing one record per CDR3 protein. The sample shows hundreds of thousands of distinct CDR3 sequences, roughly 13% of them seen only once. Sample: blood. The receptors here all came from a woman aged 25 to 39 with Graves' hyperthyroidism. CDR3s include the opening cysteine and the closing phenylalanine or tryptophan. The order of the fields is D gene, J gene, V gene, clone size, CDR3 DNA, CDR3 protein. A D gene is named only where the DNA matches it firmly. Some rows mark clone size as missing; the rest say once, few, many or name a class of expanded clone.

>NA|TRBJ2-7|TRBV9|NA
TGTGCCAGCAGCCAGGGGAAGGACACCCTACCCTACGAGCAGTACTTC
CASSQGKDTLPYEQYF
>TRBD1|TRBJ1-5|TRBV24-1|many
TGTGCCACCAGTGAAAAGGGGACAGATAGCAATCAGCCCCAGCATTTT
CATSEKGTDSNQPQHF
>NA|TRBJ2-7|TRBV28|NA
TGTGCCAGCAGTCCATACCGGGGCCCACGGGGCGAGCAGTACTTC
CASSPYRGPRGEQYF
>NA|TRBJ2-1|TRBV28|many
TGTGCCAGCAGTTTATTAGGGGGATACAATGAGCAGTTCTTC
CASSLLGGYNEQFF
>TRBD1|TRBJ1-6|TRBV20-1|NA
TGCAGTGCTAGACCGCCGGGACAGAAATATAATTCACCCCTCCACTTT
CSARPPGQKYNSPLHF
>TRBD2|TRBJ2-1|TRBV3-1|few
TGTGCCAGCAGCCTGAGCGGGAGTTCCCACAATGAGCAGTTCTTC
CASSLSGSSHNEQFF
>NA|TRBJ1-1|TRBV19|many
TGTGCCAGTAGTACTTACAGGGCTGCCAACACTGAAGCTTTCTTT
CASSTYRAANTEAFF
>NA|TRBJ2-5|TRBV10-1|NA
TGCGCCAGCAGTGAGGGTATAGCGGTAACCGAGACCCAGTACTTC
CASSEGIAVTETQYF
>TRBD1|TRBJ2-4|TRBV5-1|NA
TGCGCCAGCAGCCCGGGACAGGAGCGGAACATTCAGTACTTC
CASSPGQERNIQYF
>NA|TRBJ1-1|TRBV5-1|many
TGCGCCAGCACCTCCGGGACATCCGATGAAGCTTTCTTT
CASTSGTSDEAFF
>NA|TRBJ2-1|TRBV6-1|many
TGTGCCAGCAGCCCCAGTGAGGCCGGAGGTTACAATGAGCAGTTCTTC
CASSPSEAGGYNEQFF
>TRBD1|TRBJ1-2|TRBV28|NA
TGTGCCAGTCTTACGACAGGGACGAATAACTATGGCTACACCTTC
CASLTTGTNNYGYTF
>TRBD1|TRBJ1-5|TRBV2|many
TGTGCCAGCAGGGGGGGACAGGGCTATCAGCCCCAGCATTTT
CASRGGQGYQPQHF
>TRBD2|TRBJ2-3|TRBV2|many
TGTGCCATTACCGGGACTAGCGGGATAAACACAGATACGCAGTATTTT
CAITGTSGINTDTQYF
>NA|TRBJ2-5|TRBV20-1|many
TGCAGTGCTAGTGGGGTAGAGACCCAGTACTTC
CSASGVETQYF
>TRBD2|TRBJ2-2|TRBV3-1|many
TGTGCCAGCAGCCAAGGTCTCTCGGGCGGGAGGAGCACCGGGGAGCTGTTTTTT
CASSQGLSGGRSTGELFF
>NA|TRBJ2-7|TRBV28|few
TGTGCCAGCAGTTTGCCCCCCGGGGTCCCATCCTACGAGCAGTACTTC
CASSLPPGVPSYEQYF
>TRBD2|TRBJ2-1|TRBV7-2|many
TGTGCCAGCAGCTTAGCGGGTCCTAGCGGGAGTTACAATGAGCAGTTCTTC
CASSLAGPSGSYNEQFF
>TRBD1|TRBJ2-3|TRBV10-3|few
TGTGCCATCAGTACCGGACAGGGCGGACGTGATACGCAGTATTTT
CAISTGQGGRDTQYF
>TRBD2|TRBJ2-7|TRBV11-2|many
TGTGCCAGCAGCTCGCTAGCGGGTGGGTACGAGCAGTACTTC
CASSSLAGGYEQYF
>TRBD2|TRBJ2-1|TRBV6-2/TRBV6-3|NA
TGTGCCAGCAGTCACCCTCGACGCGGGAGACCCTACAATGAGCAGTTCTTC
CASSHPRRGRPYNEQFF
>NA|TRBJ2-5|TRBV7-9|few
TGTGCCAGCAGCTTTCAGGGAATAAAAGAGACCCAGTACTTC
CASSFQGIKETQYF
>NA|TRBJ2-3|TRBV28|many
TGTGCCAGCGCTCTCGGGGGAAGCACAGATACGCAGTATTTT
CASALGGSTDTQYF
>NA|TRBJ2-7|TRBV29-1|many
TGCAGCGTCCTCGACAGTTACGAGCAGTACTTC
CSVLDSYEQYF
>NA|TRBJ2-4|TRBV3-1|few
TGTGCCAGCAGCCAAACAGCAAGCTTAGCCAAAAACATTCAGTACTTC
CASSQTASLAKNIQYF
>TRBD2|TRBJ2-5|TRBV2|many
TGTGCCAGCAGTCCGCGTAGCGGGAGTATCGAGACCCAGTACTTC
CASSPRSGSIETQYF
>NA|TRBJ2-1|TRBV5-4|many
TGTGCCAGCAGCTTGGGTGGGCCGTCTCTTAATGAGCAGTTCTTC
CASSLGGPSLNEQFF
>TRBD2|TRBJ2-5|TRBV27|once
TGTGCCAGCAGTCTGGTCCCCCGCGGGAGGGGAGAGACCCAGTACTTC
CASSLVPRGRGETQYF
>NA|TRBJ2-5|TRBV5-5|NA
TGTGCCAGCAGCTTGGTTCTAGCGCACCAAGAGACCCAGTACTTC
CASSLVLAHQETQYF